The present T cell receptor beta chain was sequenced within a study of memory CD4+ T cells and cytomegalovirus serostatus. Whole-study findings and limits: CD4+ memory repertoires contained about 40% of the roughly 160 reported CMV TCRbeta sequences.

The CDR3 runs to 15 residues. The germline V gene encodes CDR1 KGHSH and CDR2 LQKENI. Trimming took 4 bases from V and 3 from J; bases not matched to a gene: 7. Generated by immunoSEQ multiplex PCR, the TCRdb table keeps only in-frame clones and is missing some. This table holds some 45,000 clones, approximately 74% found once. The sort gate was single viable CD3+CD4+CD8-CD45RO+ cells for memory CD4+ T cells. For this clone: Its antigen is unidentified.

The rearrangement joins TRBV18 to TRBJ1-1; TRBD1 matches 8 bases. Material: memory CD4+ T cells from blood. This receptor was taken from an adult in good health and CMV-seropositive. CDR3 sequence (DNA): TGTGCCAGCTCACTACAGACAGGGGTGGACACTGAAGCTTTCTTT. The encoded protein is CASSLQTGVDTEAFF.